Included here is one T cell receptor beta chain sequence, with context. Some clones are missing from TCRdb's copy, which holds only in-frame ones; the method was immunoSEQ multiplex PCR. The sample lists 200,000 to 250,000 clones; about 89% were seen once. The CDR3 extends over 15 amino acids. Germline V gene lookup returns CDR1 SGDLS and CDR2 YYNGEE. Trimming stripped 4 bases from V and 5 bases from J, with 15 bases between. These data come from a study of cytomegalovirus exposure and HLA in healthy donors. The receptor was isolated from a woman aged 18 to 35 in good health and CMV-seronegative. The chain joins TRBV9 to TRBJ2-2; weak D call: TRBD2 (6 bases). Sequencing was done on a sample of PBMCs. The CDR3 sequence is CASSFPAGLTGELFF. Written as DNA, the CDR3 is TGTGCCAGCAGCTTCCCGGCGGGGCTAACCGGGGAGCTGTTTTTT.